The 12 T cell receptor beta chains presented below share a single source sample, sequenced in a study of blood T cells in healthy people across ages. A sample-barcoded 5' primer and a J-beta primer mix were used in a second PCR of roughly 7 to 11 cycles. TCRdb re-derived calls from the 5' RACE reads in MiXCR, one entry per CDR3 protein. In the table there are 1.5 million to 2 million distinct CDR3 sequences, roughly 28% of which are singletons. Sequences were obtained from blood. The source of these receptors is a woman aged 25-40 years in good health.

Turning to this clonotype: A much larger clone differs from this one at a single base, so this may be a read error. This CDR3 reads CASSLGGGLDNEQYF. The CDR3 DNA follows: TGTGCCAGCAGTTTGGGCGGGGGCCTAGACAATGAGCAGTACTTC. The chain joins TRBV12-3 or TRBV12-4 to TRBJ2-5; D possibly corresponds to TRBD2 (7 bases). This CDR3 has 15 amino acids. V was shortened by 3 bases and J by 11 bases, with 22 bases between the two germline ends.

The chain's CDR3 is CASRLREGGVYEQYF. The CDR3 DNA is TGTGCCAGCAGATTGAGGGAGGGAGGGGTCTACGAGCAGTACTTC. The V gene is TRBV6-6, the J gene TRBJ2-7, with TRBD2 matching 7 bases. Trimming cost V 6 bases and J 3 bases; bases outside gene matches: 11. The CDR3 is 15 amino acids. CDR1 and CDR2 (germline): MNHNY, SVGAGI (reference sequence).

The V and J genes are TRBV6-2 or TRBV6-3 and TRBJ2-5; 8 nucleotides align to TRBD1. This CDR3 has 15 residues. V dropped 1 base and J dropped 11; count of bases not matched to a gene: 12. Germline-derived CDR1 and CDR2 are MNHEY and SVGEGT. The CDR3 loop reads CASSYLNRGYDEQYF. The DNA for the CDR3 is TGTGCCAGCAGTTACTTGAACAGGGGGTACGATGAGCAGTACTTC.

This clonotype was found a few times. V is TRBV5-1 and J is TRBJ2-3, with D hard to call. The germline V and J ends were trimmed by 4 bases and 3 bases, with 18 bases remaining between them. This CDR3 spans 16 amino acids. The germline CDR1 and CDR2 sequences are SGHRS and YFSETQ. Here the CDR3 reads CASSPFDWPSTDTQYF. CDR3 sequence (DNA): TGCGCCAGCAGCCCCTTCGACTGGCCTTCGACAGATACGCAGTATTTT.

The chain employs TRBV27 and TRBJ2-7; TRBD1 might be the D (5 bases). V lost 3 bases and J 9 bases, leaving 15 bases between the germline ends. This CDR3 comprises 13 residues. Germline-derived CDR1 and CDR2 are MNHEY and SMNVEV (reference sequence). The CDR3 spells CASSFGQGYGQYF. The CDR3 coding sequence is TGTGCCAGCAGTTTTGGTCAGGGCTATGGGCAGTACTTC.

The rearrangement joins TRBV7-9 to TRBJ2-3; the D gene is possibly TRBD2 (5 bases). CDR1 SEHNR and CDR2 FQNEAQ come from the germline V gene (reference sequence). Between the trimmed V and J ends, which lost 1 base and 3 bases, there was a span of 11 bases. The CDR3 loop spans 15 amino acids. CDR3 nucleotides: TGTGCCAGCAGCTTAGTCCCGCGAGGGACAGATACGCAGTATTTT. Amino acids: CASSLVPRGTDTQYF. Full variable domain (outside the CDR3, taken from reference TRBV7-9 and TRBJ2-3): DTGVSQNPRHKITKRGQNVTFRCDPISEHNRLYWYRQTLGQGPEFLTYFQNEAQLEKSRLLSDRFSAERPKGSFSTLEIQRTEQGDSAMYLCASSLVPRGTDTQYFGPGTRLTVL.

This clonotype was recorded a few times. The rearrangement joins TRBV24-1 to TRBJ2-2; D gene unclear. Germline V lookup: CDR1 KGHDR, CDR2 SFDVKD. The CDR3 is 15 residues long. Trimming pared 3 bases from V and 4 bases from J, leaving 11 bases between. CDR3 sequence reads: CATSDGIWGTGELFF. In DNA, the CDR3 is TGTGCCACCAGTGATGGGATATGGGGCACCGGGGAGCTGTTTTTT.

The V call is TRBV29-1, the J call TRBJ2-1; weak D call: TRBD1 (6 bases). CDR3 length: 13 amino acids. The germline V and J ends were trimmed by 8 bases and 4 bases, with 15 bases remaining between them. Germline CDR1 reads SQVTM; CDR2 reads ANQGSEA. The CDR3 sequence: CSHRARKYNEQFF. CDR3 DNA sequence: TGCAGCCACAGGGCGAGAAAGTACAATGAGCAGTTCTTC.

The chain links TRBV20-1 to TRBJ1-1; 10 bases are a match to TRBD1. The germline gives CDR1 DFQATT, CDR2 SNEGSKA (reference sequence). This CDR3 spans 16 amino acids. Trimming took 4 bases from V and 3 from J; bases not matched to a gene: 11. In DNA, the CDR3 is TGCAGTGCTACCTCGCCGACAGGGGGCCGGTACACTGAAGCTTTCTTT. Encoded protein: CSATSPTGGRYTEAFF.

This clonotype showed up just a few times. The CDR3 bases are TGTGCCAGCAGCCCTGCCGGTAGCGGGGGCGATACGCAGTATTTT. Amino acids: CASSPAGSGGDTQYF. The chain is built from TRBV12-3 or TRBV12-4 and TRBJ2-3, with 9 bases aligning to TRBD2. This CDR3 contains 15 residues. V was pared by 6 bases and J by 6 bases, with 10 bases of the junction left unmatched.

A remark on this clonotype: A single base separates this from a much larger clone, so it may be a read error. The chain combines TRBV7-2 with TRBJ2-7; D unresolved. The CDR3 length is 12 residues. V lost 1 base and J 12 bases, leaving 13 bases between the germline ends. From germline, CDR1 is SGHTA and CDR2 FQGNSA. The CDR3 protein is CASSLGLPPPYF. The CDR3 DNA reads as TGTGCCAGCAGCTTAGGTTTGCCACCACCGTACTTC.

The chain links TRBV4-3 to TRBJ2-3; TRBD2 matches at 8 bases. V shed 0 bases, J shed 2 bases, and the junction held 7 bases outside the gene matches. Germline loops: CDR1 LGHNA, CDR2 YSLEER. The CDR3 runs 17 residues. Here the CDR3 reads CASSQESGSLDTDTQYF. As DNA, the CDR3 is TGCGCCAGCAGCCAAGAGAGCGGGAGCCTCGACACAGATACGCAGTATTTT.